This T cell receptor beta chain comes out of a study of technical replicates of blood from several donors. Some clones are missing from TCRdb's copy, which holds only in-frame ones; the method was immunoSEQ multiplex PCR. The repertoire consists of under 100,000 clones, with around 85% occurring once and the leading ten covering around 5%. The V end lost 6 bases, the J end lost 2 bases, and 10 bases lay between the germline ends. Germline V lookup: CDR1 MNHEY, CDR2 SVGAGI. The CDR3 covers 13 residues. Sample: PBMCs. The TCR originated in a human donor in good health. Some clones in this sample may be carry-over from other donors' samples. The chain carries TRBV6-5 and TRBJ1-2; perhaps TRBD1 as D (6 bases). CDR3 sequence reads: CASRQGFNYGYTF. CDR3 bases: TGTGCCAGCAGACAGGGTTTCAACTATGGCTACACCTTC.